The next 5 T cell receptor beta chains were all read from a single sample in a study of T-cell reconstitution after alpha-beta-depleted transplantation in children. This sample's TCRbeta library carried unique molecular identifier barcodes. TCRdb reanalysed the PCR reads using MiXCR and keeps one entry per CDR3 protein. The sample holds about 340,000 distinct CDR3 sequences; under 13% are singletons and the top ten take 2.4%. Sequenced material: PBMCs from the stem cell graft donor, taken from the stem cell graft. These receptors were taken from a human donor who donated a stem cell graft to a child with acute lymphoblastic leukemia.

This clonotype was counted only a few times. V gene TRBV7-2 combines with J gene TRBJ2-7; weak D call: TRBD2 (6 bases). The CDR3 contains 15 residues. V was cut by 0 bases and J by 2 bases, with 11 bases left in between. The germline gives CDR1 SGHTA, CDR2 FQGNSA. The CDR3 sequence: CASSLASGSPYEQYF. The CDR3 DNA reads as TGTGCCAGCAGCTTAGCGAGCGGGTCCCCCTACGAGCAGTACTTC.

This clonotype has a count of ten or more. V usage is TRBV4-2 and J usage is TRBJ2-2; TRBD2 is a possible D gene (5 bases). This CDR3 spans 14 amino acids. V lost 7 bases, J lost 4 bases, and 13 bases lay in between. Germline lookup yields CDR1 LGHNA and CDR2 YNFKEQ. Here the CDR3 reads CASTTGETTGELFF. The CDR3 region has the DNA TGTGCCAGCACCACCGGGGAGACCACCGGGGAGCTGTTTTTT.

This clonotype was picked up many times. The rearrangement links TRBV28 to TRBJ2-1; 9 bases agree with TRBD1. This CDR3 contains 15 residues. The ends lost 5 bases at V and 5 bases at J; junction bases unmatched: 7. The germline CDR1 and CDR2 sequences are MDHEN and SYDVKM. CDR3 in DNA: TGTGCCAGCAGTGCCACTTGGACAGGGGACAATGAGCAGTTCTTC. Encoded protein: CASSATWTGDNEQFF.

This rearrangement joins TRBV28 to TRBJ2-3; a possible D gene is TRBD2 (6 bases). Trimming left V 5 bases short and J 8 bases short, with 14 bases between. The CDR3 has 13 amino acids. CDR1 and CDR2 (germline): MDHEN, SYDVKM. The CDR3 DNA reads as TGTGCCAGCAGTCGTCTAGCGCCGGGTACGCAGTATTTT. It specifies CASSRLAPGTQYF.

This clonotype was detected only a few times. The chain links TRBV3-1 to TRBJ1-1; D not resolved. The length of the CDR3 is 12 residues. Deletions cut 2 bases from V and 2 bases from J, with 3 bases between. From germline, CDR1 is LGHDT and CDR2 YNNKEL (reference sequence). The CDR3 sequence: CASSQRNTEAFF. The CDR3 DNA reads TGTGCCAGCAGCCAAAGAAACACTGAAGCTTTCTTT.